This T cell receptor beta chain appears in the sequencing data of a study of shared clonotypes between healthy human individuals. The CDR3 runs 13 residues. V gave up 3 bases and J gave up 2 bases, with 8 bases separating them. Germline CDR1 MDHEN, CDR2 SYDVKM. Profiled with immunoSEQ multiplex PCR; TCRdb holds only in-frame clones, not every one. The sample holds approximately 620,000 clones, around 97% seen once. This clonotype was obtained from a woman aged 25 to 39 in good health. The sequenced material came from naive CD4+ T cells sorted from blood. Subset in this sample: CD45RA+ positively selected. V is TRBV28 and J is TRBJ2-7, with D uncertain. CDR3 protein: CASSFTSTYEQYF. CDR3 DNA sequence: TGTGCCAGCAGTTTTACCTCAACCTACGAGCAGTACTTC.